Listed here is a single T cell receptor beta chain. A read error may account for a junction end that differs from germline. The table came from immunoSEQ multiplex PCR; TCRdb's copy has only in-frame clones and leaves some out. The sample consists of roughly 130,000 clones, 80% to 95% of them appearing once. The data originate from a study of control samples from healthy donors and cancer patients. The source material was blood. This receptor was taken from a man between 18 and 29 years old in good health.

CDR3 region: CASSVAASRDTQYF. The CDR3 nucleotides read TGTGCCAGCAGCGTAGCGGCTAGCAGAGATACGCAGTATTTT. The chain is built from TRBV9 and TRBJ2-3; D might be TRBD2 (5 bases). The CDR3 totals 14 residues. The germline V gene encodes CDR1 SGDLS and CDR2 YYNGEE.